Below are 31 T cell receptor beta chains sequenced from a single sample in a study of T cell repertoires in cytomegalovirus infection. Their antigen targets remain unknown. TCRdb used MiXCR to reprocess the reads, holding one entry per CDR3 protein. The sample shows hundreds of thousands of distinct CDR3 sequences, roughly 30% of them seen only once. The source material was cultured CD8+ T cells from PBMCs, sampled from culture after CMV antigen stimulation. Every receptor here comes from a human donor in good health (CMV status not recorded). Some clones in this sample may be carry-over from other donors' samples.

This clonotype was detected only a few times. The CDR3 loop reads CATSERGGAAYNEQFF. In nucleotides, the CDR3 is TGTGCCACCAGTGAGAGAGGGGGGGCCGCCTACAATGAGCAGTTCTTC. The chain joins TRBV24-1 to TRBJ2-1; D perhaps matches TRBD2 (7 bases). The CDR3 has 16 amino acids. Trimming took off 4 bases at V and 2 bases at J, with 14 bases between the two ends. Per the germline V gene, CDR1 is KGHDR and CDR2 is SFDVKD.

The chain uses TRBV20-1 and TRBJ1-5, with 9 nucleotides matching TRBD1. After removal of 6 bases from V and 4 bases from J, the junction contained 7 bases not matched to a gene. In germline, CDR1 is DFQATT, CDR2 SNEGSKA (reference sequence). CDR3 length: 14 amino acids. As DNA, the CDR3 is TGCAGTGCCCGGGACAGGGAATCTAATCAGCCCCAGCATTTT. It specifies CSARDRESNQPQHF.

In its sample, this clonotype was seen many times. The chain recombines TRBV6-2 or TRBV6-3 with TRBJ2-3; 7 nucleotides match TRBD2. Looked up from germline, CDR1 is MNHEY and CDR2 is SVGEGT. V shed 7 bases, J shed 1 base, and the junction held 8 bases outside the gene matches. The CDR3 has 15 residues. The CDR3 coding sequence is TGTGCCAGCACCCCCGCTGGGGGGGGCACAGATACGCAGTATTTT. It encodes CASTPAGGGTDTQYF.

This clonotype showed up just a few times. The chain joins TRBV7-9 to TRBJ2-7, with D uncertain. V lost 0 bases, J lost 6 bases, and 6 bases lay in between. The CDR3 length is 12 residues. Germline CDR1 and CDR2: SEHNR and FQNEAQ (reference sequence). CDR3 in DNA: TGTGCCAGCAGCTTAGCAGAGAGCGAGCAGTACGTC. Translated: CASSLAESEQYV.

This chain links TRBV29-1 with TRBJ1-2, with 8 nucleotides matching TRBD1. The CDR3 contains 14 residues. The V gene end was trimmed by 3 bases and the J gene end by 6 bases; junction bases not matched to a gene: 9. The germline CDR1 and CDR2 sequences are SQVTM and ANQGSEA. The CDR3 nucleotides are TGCAGCGTTGACCGACTGACAGGGGCCCATGGCTACACCTTC. Translation gives CSVDRLTGAHGYTF.

A few counts support this clonotype. V gene TRBV12-3 or TRBV12-4 combines with J gene TRBJ1-1; D ambiguous. The CDR3 extends over 14 amino acids. Between the trimmed V and J ends, which lost 4 bases and 4 bases, there was a span of 13 bases. CDR3 residues: CASSSEGWGTEAFF. Written as DNA, the CDR3 is TGTGCCAGCAGTTCCGAGGGCTGGGGCACTGAAGCTTTCTTT.

This chain joins TRBV27 and TRBJ2-3; 8 bases agree with TRBD2. Germline lookup yields CDR1 MNHEY and CDR2 SMNVEV (reference sequence). V was clipped by 6 bases and J by 7 bases; unmatched bases: 15. The CDR3 has 16 residues. CDR3 sequence: CASRPLAGGLPYTQYF. CDR3 nucleotides: TGTGCCAGCAGACCCCTGGCGGGGGGCCTCCCTTATACGCAGTATTTT.

The sample holds a few counts of this clonotype. The chain joins TRBV4-3 to TRBJ2-1, with 9 bases lining up with TRBD2. From germline, CDR1 is LGHNA and CDR2 YSLEER. This CDR3 comprises 17 residues. The trim removed 0 bases at V and 4 bases at J, leaving 7 bases unmatched. The CDR3 reads CASSQDLSGGLYNEQFF. The DNA of the CDR3 is TGCGCCAGCAGCCAAGATCTGAGCGGGGGGCTGTACAATGAGCAGTTCTTC.

This clonotype was detected many times. The chain combines TRBV12-3 or TRBV12-4 with TRBJ1-3; D not resolved. The CDR3 has 14 amino acids. Trimming stripped 1 base from V and 2 bases from J, with 6 bases between. This CDR3 is CASSLGSPGNTIYF. In DNA, the CDR3 is TGTGCCAGCAGTTTAGGGAGTCCTGGAAACACCATATATTTT.

This chain joins TRBV9 and TRBJ2-1, with unresolved D. Trimming took off 3 bases at V and 0 bases at J, with 19 bases between the two ends. Germline CDR1 is SGDLS and CDR2 is YYNGEE. This CDR3 spans 18 amino acids. Here the CDR3 DNA reads TGTGCCAGCAGCGGCGAAACGTCAGCGAGGAGCTCCTACAATGAGCAGTTCTTC. Encoded protein: CASSGETSARSSYNEQFF.

Points on this clonotype: Since a much larger clone is just one base distant, this may be a read error. The chain recombines TRBV12-3 or TRBV12-4 with TRBJ1-1; tentatively, D is TRBD1 (5 bases). The germline V and J ends were trimmed by 5 bases and 1 base, with 11 bases remaining between them. CDR3 length: 14 amino acids. CDR3 protein: CASSTFGANTEAFF. The CDR3 DNA reads as TGTGCCAGCAGTACGTTCGGGGCGAACACTGAAGCTTTCTTT.

This clonotype was picked up a small number of times. The genes are TRBV6-1 and TRBJ2-7, with D tentatively TRBD1 (6 bases). CDR3 size: 16 residues. The germline V gene encodes CDR1 MNHNS and CDR2 SASEGT. Trimming removed 2 bases at V and 0 bases at J, with 14 bases between. DNA of the CDR3: TGTGCCAGCAGTGAAACATCCGGGGACATCTCCTACGAGCAGTACTTC. Its protein product is CASSETSGDISYEQYF.

This clonotype was seen at least ten times. The J gene is TRBJ2-7, the V gene TRBV7-2; D unclear. Germline V gives CDR1 SGHTA, CDR2 FQGNSA. This CDR3 has 13 amino acids. Trimming left V 1 base short and J 3 bases short, with 7 bases between. The CDR3 loop reads CASSLEVNYEQYV. The CDR3 coding sequence is TGTGCCAGCAGCTTAGAAGTGAACTACGAGCAGTACGTC.

This clonotype was seen more than once but under ten times. The chain recombines TRBV24-1 with TRBJ2-6; D gene ambiguous. This CDR3 is built from 15 residues. V was clipped by 5 bases and J by 0 bases, with 7 bases between them. The V gene's germline CDR1 is KGHDR and CDR2 SFDVKD. The DNA of the CDR3 is TGTGCCACCAGTGTTCGTGTCTCTGGGGCCAACGTCCTGACTTTC. Translated: CATSVRVSGANVLTF.

The CDR3 reads CASSYPGALGSPLHF. CDR3 bases: TGTGCCAGCAGTTACCCGGGGGCTTTAGGATCACCCCTCCACTTT. This rearrangement joins TRBV6-6 to TRBJ1-6; D is possibly TRBD1 (6 bases). The CDR3 is 15 amino acids. Looked up from germline, CDR1 is MNHNY and CDR2 is SVGAGI (reference sequence). V shed 2 bases and J shed 10 bases, with 15 bases lying between them.

This chain connects TRBV29-1 to TRBJ1-2; no definite D call. Germline V gene sequence: CDR1 SQVTM, CDR2 ANQGSEA. The CDR3 covers 11 residues. Trimming shortened V by 5 bases and J by 1 base, and 5 bases separated the two germline ends. The CDR3 spells CSVPLNYGYTF. CDR3 nucleotides: TGCAGCGTTCCTCTTAACTATGGCTACACCTTC.

The V call is TRBV28, the J call TRBJ2-3, with 9 nucleotides matching TRBD1. The V segment lost 2 bases and the J segment 6 bases; nucleotides outside the gene matches: 9. Germline CDR1 and CDR2: MDHEN and SYDVKM. There are 16 residues in the CDR3. The CDR3 DNA sequence: TGTGCCAGCAGTTTACGACCGGGACAGGGATTTGATACGCAGTATTTT. Its protein product is CASSLRPGQGFDTQYF.

This chain uses TRBV19 with TRBJ1-5; D ambiguous. Germline CDR1 LNHDA, CDR2 SQIVND (reference sequence). This CDR3 is built from 13 residues. V was pared by 6 bases and J by 5 bases, with 11 bases between. DNA for the CDR3: TGTGCCAGTAGACGCCTTTCGGATCAGCCCCAGCATTTT. Protein product: CASRRLSDQPQHF.

There are a few counts of this clonotype. The chain couples TRBV19 to TRBJ2-3, with D perhaps matching TRBD1 or TRBD2 (5 bases each). The CDR3 has 19 amino acids. Germline V gene data show CDR1 as LNHDA and CDR2 as SQIVND (reference sequence). Trimming took 0 bases from V and 2 from J, leaving 21 bases between them. The CDR3 region is CASSIDLGGGHPYTDTQYF. As DNA, the CDR3 is TGTGCCAGTAGTATAGATCTTGGGGGTGGCCACCCCTACACAGATACGCAGTATTTT.

This clonotype was found a few times. V gene TRBV6-5 combines with J gene TRBJ2-3; 9 bases match TRBD2. Germline V gene data show CDR1 as MNHEY and CDR2 as SVGAGI. V shed 3 bases and J 3 bases; nucleotides not matched to a gene: 1. This CDR3 region has 14 residues. The CDR3 region is CASSYLAGTDTQYF. The DNA of the CDR3 is TGTGCCAGCAGTTATCTAGCGGGGACAGATACGCAGTATTTT.

The chain joins TRBV7-9 to TRBJ1-6, with D possibly TRBD1 on 6 matching bases. CDR1 is SEHNR, CDR2 FQNEAQ, per germline (reference sequence). Trimming cost V 3 bases and J 7 bases, with 13 bases left between them. The length of the CDR3 is 15 residues. The CDR3, as DNA: TGTGCCAGCAGCTTTTCTGTTAGGGGGAATTCACCCCTCCACTTT. It codes for CASSFSVRGNSPLHF.

The rearrangement joins TRBV7-6 to TRBJ2-2; D possibly corresponds to TRBD2 (6 bases). Germline-derived CDR1 and CDR2 are SGHVS and FNYEAQ. CDR3 length equals 13 residues. Trimming shortened V by 6 bases and J by 6 bases, and 11 bases separated the two germline ends. CDR3 in DNA: TGTGCCAGCAGTTTGGGACTTCCCGGGGAGCTGTTTTTT. It specifies CASSLGLPGELFF. Full variable domain (remainder filled in from reference TRBV7-6 and TRBJ2-2): GAGVSQSPRYKVTKRGQDVALRCDPISGHVSLYWYRQALGQGPEFLTYFNYEAQQDKSGLPNDRFSAERPEGSISTLTIQRTEQRDSAMYRCASSLGLPGELFFGEGSRLTVL.

The gene calls are TRBV27 and TRBJ1-2; D uncertain. Trimming stripped 8 bases from V and 6 bases from J, with 10 bases between. Germline V gives CDR1 MNHEY, CDR2 SMNVEV (reference sequence). The CDR3 runs 11 residues. CDR3 DNA: TGTGCCAGCGGGCGTACTGATGGCTACACCTTC. Translating it yields CASGRTDGYTF.

This clonotype has at least ten counts. The J gene is TRBJ2-2, the V gene TRBV7-2, with 7 bases fitting TRBD1. V shed 5 bases and J 0 bases; nucleotides not matched to a gene: 6. The germline V gene has CDR1 SGHTA and CDR2 FQGNSA. This CDR3 has 16 amino acids. The CDR3 protein is CASSHNRGSNTGELFF. In nucleotides, the CDR3 is TGTGCCAGCAGCCATAACAGGGGTTCGAACACCGGGGAGCTGTTTTTT.

Ten or more counts support this clonotype. Here the CDR3 DNA reads TGTGCCAGCAGCGCAACAGGGACAGGCGAGCAGTACTTC. It encodes CASSATGTGEQYF. The chain carries TRBV7-2 and TRBJ2-7; 8 bases agree with TRBD1. Germline-derived CDR1 and CDR2 are SGHTA and FQGNSA. With 5 bases clipped from V and 6 bases from J, the junction kept 6 bases outside the gene matches. The CDR3 loop spans 13 amino acids.

The chain uses TRBV6-1 and TRBJ2-7, with 9 bases identical to TRBD1. CDR1 MNHNS and CDR2 SASEGT come from the germline V gene. Losses at the gene ends were 3 bases for V and 6 bases for J; bases not matched to a gene: 9. This CDR3 has 15 residues. CDR3 sequence: CASSDAGQGLVEQYF. The CDR3 coding sequence is TGTGCCAGCAGTGACGCGGGACAGGGTCTGGTCGAGCAGTACTTC.

The chain uses TRBV7-9 and TRBJ1-1, with D perhaps matching TRBD1 (6 bases). With 7 bases removed from V and 5 bases from J, the gap between germline ends came to 11 bases. The germline V gene encodes CDR1 SEHNR and CDR2 FQNEAQ (reference sequence). The CDR3 totals 12 residues. CDR3 DNA sequence: TGTGCCAGCACCCAAAGGGGGACTGAAGCTTTCTTT. Its protein is CASTQRGTEAFF.

In its sample, this clonotype was seen many times. The CDR3 loop reads CASSAGERGAQHF. CDR3 coding DNA: TGTGCCAGCAGTGCCGGGGAGCGGGGGGCCCAGCATTTT. V and J are TRBV6-1 and TRBJ1-5; D perhaps matches TRBD1 (5 bases). The V end lost 4 bases, the J end lost 11 bases, and 15 bases lay between the germline ends. CDR1 MNHNS and CDR2 SASEGT come from the germline V gene. The CDR3 extends over 13 amino acids.

The chain links TRBV29-1 to TRBJ2-3, with D unclear. The CDR3 runs to 11 residues. The germline V gene encodes CDR1 SQVTM and CDR2 ANQGSEA. V shed 6 bases and J shed 2 bases, with 6 bases lying between them. CDR3 in amino acids: CSVLITDTQYF. The CDR3 coding sequence is TGCAGCGTCCTAATCACAGATACGCAGTATTTT.

This clonotype was recorded once. The chain is built from TRBV27 and TRBJ2-1; D is possibly TRBD1 or TRBD2 (6 bases each). CDR3 length: 15 residues. The germline V gene encodes CDR1 MNHEY and CDR2 SMNVEV (reference sequence). Trimming took 0 bases from V and 6 from J, leaving 12 bases between them. CDR3 in DNA: TGTGCCAGCAGTTTATCGAGGGGGGCAAGCAATGAGCAGTTCTTC. Protein sequence: CASSLSRGASNEQFF.

The V gene is TRBV20-1, the J gene TRBJ2-1; 15 nucleotides align to TRBD2. This CDR3 contains 13 residues. After removal of 5 bases from V and 15 bases from J, the junction contained 8 bases not matched to a gene. Germline V gives CDR1 DFQATT, CDR2 SNEGSKA (reference sequence). CDR3 sequence: CSAPGLAGGLGFF. The CDR3 DNA follows: TGCAGTGCTCCGGGACTAGCGGGGGGCCTTGGGTTCTTC.